This T cell receptor beta chain was profiled in a study of regulatory T cells in long-lasting Graves disease. Study-wide results and caveats: TCR diversity was lower in persistent Graves' patients than in newly diagnosed ones.

Time point given: newly diagnosed GD, antithyroid drugs for less than 3 months. Making the TCR library involved RNA that had been extracted from PBMCs. Combining iRepertoire HTBI primers with Arm-PCR of CDR3 regions, the authors built TCR beta libraries. Authors' data handling: Sequenced samples collectively carried 60 to 75 TRBV and some 15 TRBJ segments. TCRdb reprocessed the multiplex PCR reads with MiXCR, giving one entry per CDR3 protein. The V and J calls were not made by the authors but by TCRdb's processing. This table holds more than 400,000 distinct CDR3 sequences, about 16% found once. Germline CDR1 is MDHEN and CDR2 is SYDVKM. This CDR3 comprises 17 residues. V shed 5 bases and J 0 bases; nucleotides not matched to a gene: 9. Remarks on this clonotype: The antigen is not known.

These data were also reused for a study on T cells in Graves' hyperthyroidism and ophthalmopathy.

The clonotype originates from a woman aged 25-40 years with Graves disease. This material consisted of peripheral blood mononuclear cells (PBMCs), taken at new diagnosis, from a patient treated with antithyroid drugs. This sequence joins TRBV28 and TRBJ2-1; TRBD2 agrees at 8 bases. The CDR3 region is CASSVIAGRSSYNEQFF. CDR3 in DNA: TGTGCCAGCAGTGTTATAGCGGGAAGAAGCTCCTACAATGAGCAGTTCTTC.